The 8 T cell receptor beta chains reported below all come from one sample, sequenced in a study of OX40 agonist ivuxolimab in advanced cancers. TCRdb's copy holds only in-frame clones and misses some; the assay was immunoSEQ multiplex PCR. The repertoire has 60,000 to 80,000 clones, 65% to 90% of them found once; the top ten carry 0.95% to 1.3%. Sequenced here: CD4+ or CD8+ T cells sorted from blood, sampled in a trial of the OX40 agonist ivuxolimab. Receptor source: an adult with an advanced solid tumor such as melanoma, head and neck, liver or kidney cancer.

V and J are TRBV2 and TRBJ2-2; D not certain. Trimming shortened V by 7 bases and J by 1 base, and 7 bases separated the two germline ends. Germline V gene sequence: CDR1 SNHLY, CDR2 FYNNEI. The CDR3 runs 13 residues. The CDR3 loop is CASKTENTGELFF. CDR3 DNA: TGTGCCAGCAAGACGGAGAACACCGGGGAGCTGTTTTTT. Complete variable domain (other parts from reference TRBV2 and TRBJ2-2): EPEVTQTPSHQVTQMGQEVILRCVPISNHLYFYWYRQILGQKVEFLVSFYNNEISEKSEIFDDQFSVERPDGSNFTLKIRSTKLEDSAMYFCASKTENTGELFFGEGSRLTVL.

The chain carries TRBV7-8 and TRBJ2-5; D unclear. V was shortened by 5 bases and J by 0 bases, with 7 bases between the two germline ends. CDR1 and CDR2 (germline): SGHVS, FQNEAQ. CDR3 size: 13 residues. CDR3 nucleotides: TGTGCCAGCAGCCCCCGACACCAAGAGACCCAGTACTTC. Translating gives CASSPRHQETQYF.

This clone was seen a few times. The V and J genes are TRBV4-3 and TRBJ2-5; D unresolved. V was cut by 1 base and J by 7 bases, with 10 bases left in between. Germline CDR1 is LGHNA and CDR2 is YSLEER. This CDR3 contains 13 residues. CDR3 sequence reads: CASSQAQFATQYF. DNA for the CDR3: TGCGCCAGCAGCCAAGCACAGTTTGCGACCCAGTACTTC.

This chain links TRBV6-5 with TRBJ2-7; TRBD1 matches 8 bases. Germline CDR1 MNHEY, CDR2 SVGAGI. This CDR3 region has 14 residues. Trimming cost V 5 bases and J 3 bases; bases outside gene matches: 6. CDR3 loop: CASSVQGVIYEQYF. The CDR3 region has the DNA TGTGCCAGCAGTGTACAGGGGGTTATCTACGAGCAGTACTTC.

This clone appeared a few times. This chain uses TRBV7-2 with TRBJ1-1, with 7 bases matching TRBD1. The CDR3 covers 13 residues. The J segment lost 8 bases and the V segment lost 1 base, leaving 4 bases of the junction unmatched. Germline CDR1 is SGHTA and CDR2 is FQGNSA. In DNA form, the CDR3 reads TGTGCCAGCAGCTTAGTAGGAGGGGGCGAAGCTTTCTTT. This gives the protein CASSLVGGGEAFF.

The CDR3: CASSEGTELHF. The CDR3 DNA reads as TGTGCCAGCAGTGAGGGGACGGAATTGCATTTT. The chain has TRBV2 and TRBJ1-5; a possible D gene is TRBD1 (5 bases). Germline V gene sequence: CDR1 SNHLY, CDR2 FYNNEI. The CDR3 totals 11 residues. V lost 3 bases and J lost 15, with 12 bases in between. The full variable domain, in which reference TRBV2 and TRBJ1-5 provide the parts outside the CDR3, is EPEVTQTPSHQVTQMGQEVILRCVPISNHLYFYWYRQILGQKVEFLVSFYNNEISEKSEIFDDQFSVERPDGSNFTLKIRSTKLEDSAMYFCASSEGTELHFGDGTRLSIL.

The rearrangement uses TRBV18 and TRBJ1-1; D is uncertain. The ends were cut back, 3 bases at V and 0 bases at J, with 8 bases in the middle. Germline CDR1 is KGHSH and CDR2 is LQKENI. The CDR3 is 14 amino acids. CDR3 in DNA: TGTGCCAGCTCACCTGGATTCATGAACACTGAAGCTTTCTTT. As protein: CASSPGFMNTEAFF.

The chain combines TRBV6-1 with TRBJ1-2; D ambiguous. The length of the CDR3 is 12 residues. Between the trimmed V and J ends, which lost 2 bases and 8 bases, there was a span of 9 bases. From germline, CDR1 is MNHNS and CDR2 SASEGT. The CDR3 spells CASSEISRGYTF. CDR3 DNA: TGTGCCAGCAGTGAAATAAGCAGGGGCTACACCTTC.